This record covers a single T cell receptor beta chain. Its target is not known. The V gene lost 4 bases and the J gene lost 4 bases, with 13 bases spanning the gap. The CDR3 runs to 14 residues. CDR1 is MGHRA and CDR2 is YSYEKL in the germline V gene. This record comes from a study of response to subunit inactivated influenza vaccine. Whole-study findings and limits: The study's authors posited that every seasonal influenza vaccination enlists few new T cells.

TCRdb itself ran the RT-PCR reads through MiXCR, one entry per CDR3 protein. This sample has around 470,000 distinct CDR3 sequences, with about 7.2% found just once. The chain employs TRBV4-1 and TRBJ1-1; D not resolved. The sequence was collected from a man between 50 and 70 years old who received an inactivated influenza vaccine. Source: PBMCs from blood, taken 23 to 25 months after vaccination. For the CDR3, the DNA is TGCGCCAGCAGCCGGTACTTGGGTGGCACTGAAGCTTTCTTT. This codes for CASSRYLGGTEAFF.